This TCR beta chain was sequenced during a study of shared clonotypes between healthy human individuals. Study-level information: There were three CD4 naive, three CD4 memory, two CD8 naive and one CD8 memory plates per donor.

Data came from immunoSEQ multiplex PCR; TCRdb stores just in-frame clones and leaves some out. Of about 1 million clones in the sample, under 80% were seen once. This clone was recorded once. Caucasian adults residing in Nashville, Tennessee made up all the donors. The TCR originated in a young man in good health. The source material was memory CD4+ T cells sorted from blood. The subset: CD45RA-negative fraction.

The CDR3 is CASSLGQGGDYEQYF. In nucleotides, the CDR3 is TGTGCCAGCAGCTTAGGACAGGGAGGCGACTACGAGCAGTACTTC. The V and J genes are TRBV7-9 and TRBJ2-7; D might be TRBD1 (7 bases). Trimming cost V 1 base and J 3 bases, with 13 bases left between them. The CDR3 totals 15 residues. CDR1 is SEHNR and CDR2 is FQNEAQ in the germline V gene (reference sequence).